A single sample is the source of the 11 T cell receptor beta chains below, sequenced in a study of lymphopenia after photon versus proton radiotherapy. TCRdb's table, derived via immunoSEQ multiplex PCR, lists solely in-frame clones and lacks some. The data contain tens of thousands of clones, 87% of them singletons. This sample comprised peripheral blood, obtained from a patient treated with proton-based radiotherapy. The origin of the receptors is a man older than 75 with esophageal cancer.

The chain is built from TRBV18 and TRBJ1-2; 8 bases align to TRBD1. Germline values: CDR1 KGHSH, CDR2 LQKENI. The J segment lost 3 bases and the V segment lost 5 bases, leaving 5 bases of the junction unmatched. The CDR3 runs to 14 residues. The CDR3 bases are TGTGCCAGCTCATCCCAGGGGGCCGACTATGGCTACACCTTC. This translates into CASSSQGADYGYTF. The whole variable domain, filled in from reference TRBV18 and TRBJ1-2, reads NAGVMQNPRHLVRRRGQEARLRCSPMKGHSHVYWYRQLPEEGLKFMVYLQKENIIDESGMPKERFSAEFPKEGPSILRIQQVVRGDSAAYFCASSSQGADYGYTFGSGTRLTVV.

This chain links TRBV5-4 with TRBJ2-7; TRBD2 matches 8 bases. The CDR3 totals 16 residues. Germline loops: CDR1 SGHNT, CDR2 YYREEE (reference sequence). V lost 1 base to trimming and J lost 0 bases; unmatched junction nucleotides: 6. CDR3 amino acids: CASSLPSGGSSYEQYF. The CDR3 DNA follows: TGTGCCAGCAGCTTGCCGAGCGGGGGCAGCTCCTACGAGCAGTACTTC.

The chain is built from TRBV7-8 and TRBJ2-7, with 9 bases that match TRBD1. Germline CDR1 reads SGHVS; CDR2 reads FQNEAQ. The CDR3 is made up of 16 amino acids. Trimming cost V 6 bases and J 2 bases; bases outside gene matches: 11. The CDR3 DNA reads as TGTGCCAGCAGTAGGGGAGGACAGGGGCTAACCTACGAGCAGTACTTC. It specifies CASSRGGQGLTYEQYF.

V gene TRBV5-8 combines with J gene TRBJ2-1; TRBD2 agrees at 8 bases. Germline assignment: CDR1 SGHTS and CDR2 YDEGEE. This CDR3 has 15 residues. V shed 5 bases and J 0 bases; nucleotides not matched to a gene: 4. The CDR3 here is CASRLAEVSYNEQFF. The CDR3 region has the DNA TGTGCCAGCAGACTAGCGGAGGTCTCCTACAATGAGCAGTTCTTC.

The V gene is TRBV2, the J gene TRBJ1-5; D gene ambiguous. V lost 6 bases and J lost 5, with 14 bases in between. This CDR3 region has 14 residues. Per germline, CDR1 SNHLY and CDR2 FYNNEI. CDR3 nucleotides: TGTGCCAGCAGGTCAGGTATAGGTTATCAGCCCCAGCATTTT. The encoded protein is CASRSGIGYQPQHF.

The V call is TRBV4-3, the J call TRBJ2-2; 10 positions match TRBD1. The length of the CDR3 is 16 residues. Unmatched junction bases numbered 4, after V lost 4 bases and J lost 2 bases. Germline V gene data show CDR1 as LGHNA and CDR2 as YSLEER. CDR3 sequence reads: CASSPDRGQNTGELFF. The CDR3 bases are TGCGCCAGCAGCCCCGACAGGGGGCAAAACACCGGGGAGCTGTTTTTT.

J is TRBJ2-5 and V is TRBV7-8, with TRBD2 matching over 12 bases. CDR3 length equals 16 residues. Unmatched junction bases numbered 2, after V lost 1 base and J lost 2 bases. From germline, CDR1 is SGHVS and CDR2 FQNEAQ. The chain's CDR3 is CASSLVLAGGQETQYF. The DNA for the CDR3 is TGTGCCAGCAGCTTAGTACTAGCGGGAGGACAAGAGACCCAGTACTTC.

The chain has TRBV7-9 and TRBJ1-1; 7 nucleotides line up with TRBD1. Germline loops: CDR1 SEHNR, CDR2 FQNEAQ (reference sequence). After removal of 5 bases from V and 1 base from J, the junction contained 4 bases not matched to a gene. This CDR3 has 14 amino acids. CDR3 nucleotide sequence: TGTGCCAGCAGCCCGAGGACAGGGAACACTGAAGCTTTCTTT. Its translation is CASSPRTGNTEAFF.

V usage is TRBV7-9 and J usage is TRBJ1-1; D unresolved. The CDR3 is made up of 14 amino acids. The V end lost 1 base, the J end lost 4 bases, and 10 bases lay between the germline ends. Germline CDR1 reads SEHNR; CDR2 reads FQNEAQ (reference sequence). CDR3 bases: TGTGCCAGCAGCTTAGACAGCCTAAGCACTGAAGCTTTCTTT. Its translation is CASSLDSLSTEAFF.

The chain employs TRBV18 and TRBJ2-1; D call uncertain. Trimming removed 3 bases at V and 6 bases at J, with 6 bases between. CDR3 length equals 12 residues. Germline CDR1 is KGHSH and CDR2 is LQKENI. The CDR3 bases are TGTGCCAGCTCACCTCAGCGCAATGAGCAGTTCTTC. Its translation: CASSPQRNEQFF.

The CDR3 spells CASTGLAGDRNEQFF. Written as DNA, the CDR3 is TGCGCCAGCACGGGACTAGCGGGAGATAGGAATGAGCAGTTCTTC. The V gene is TRBV10-2, the J gene TRBJ2-1, with TRBD2 matching over 14 bases. The CDR3 totals 15 residues. Germline values: CDR1 WSHSY, CDR2 SAAADI. V shed 7 bases, J shed 7 bases, and the junction held 6 bases outside the gene matches.